The 2 T cell receptor beta chains in this list originate from one sample, sequenced in a study of T cells after yellow fever vaccination. MiXCR was run by TCRdb on the 5' RACE reads, yielding one entry per CDR3 protein. Seen here are approximately 85,000 distinct CDR3 sequences, about 14% observed once, and the top ten hold just under 25%. Sequences were derived from CD8+ T cells not binding an NS4B(214-222) dextramer, sorted from PBMCs, sampled roughly 20 days after the first yellow fever vaccination. Receptors originate from a man between 18 and 29 years old who received the YFV17D yellow fever vaccine.

The rearrangement links TRBV11-1 to TRBJ2-7; D is perhaps TRBD2 (7 bases). The CDR3 is 17 residues long. Deletions cut 2 bases from V and 3 bases from J, with 20 bases between. Germline V CDR1 and CDR2: SGHAT, FQDESV (reference sequence). The CDR3 region is CASSLYDGGGGGYEQYF. CDR3 DNA: TGTGCCAGCAGCTTATATGATGGGGGGGGCGGGGGCTACGAGCAGTACTTC.

In its sample, this clonotype was seen a few times. This chain uses TRBV15 with TRBJ2-7; 7 positions agree with TRBD2. Germline assignment: CDR1 LNHNV and CDR2 YYDKDF (reference sequence). The ends lost 5 bases at V and 0 bases at J; junction bases unmatched: 7. This CDR3 region has 15 residues. Here the CDR3 reads CATSREVGSSYEQYF. In DNA form, the CDR3 reads TGTGCCACCAGCCGGGAGGTGGGGAGCTCCTACGAGCAGTACTTC.